This entry lists 22 T cell receptor beta chains sequenced from one sample in a study of shared T cell receptors in the human thymus. The assay was immunoSEQ multiplex PCR, and TCRdb's table has in-frame clones only and misses some. The sample has over 65,000 clones; about 95% are singletons. The specimen was thymocytes. These receptors were taken from a human donor.

The chain carries TRBV5-4 and TRBJ1-6; a possible D gene is TRBD1 (6 bases). This CDR3 region has 14 residues. The V end was cut by 6 bases, the J end by 11 bases, with 18 bases between. Germline CDR1 is SGHNT and CDR2 is YYREEE (reference sequence). CDR3 in DNA: TGTGCCAGCACCACACACAGGGCCGCGACACCCCTCCACTTT. Its translation: CASTTHRAATPLHF.

The V gene is TRBV27, the J gene TRBJ1-2; 7 positions match TRBD1. The CDR3 spans 13 residues. Germline assignment: CDR1 MNHEY and CDR2 SMNVEV (reference sequence). Trimming took 3 bases from V and 7 from J; bases not matched to a gene: 5. The CDR3: CASSFGQGGGYTF. DNA of the CDR3: TGTGCCAGCAGTTTCGGTCAGGGGGGTGGCTACACCTTC.

The genes are TRBV14 and TRBJ2-3, with D perhaps TRBD2 (6 bases). The CDR3 covers 12 residues. Germline V CDR1 and CDR2: SGHDN, FVKESK. Trimming took off 2 bases at V and 11 bases at J, with 11 bases between the two ends. The DNA for the CDR3 is TGTGCCAGCAGCCAAAGTAGAGCGGGGCAGTATTTT. This codes for CASSQSRAGQYF.

The chain links TRBV30 to TRBJ1-3; 7 bases are shared with TRBD1. CDR1 and CDR2 (germline): GTSNPN, SVGIG (reference sequence). The CDR3 covers 16 residues. V lost 0 bases, J lost 1 base, and 6 bases stayed unmatched. This CDR3 reads CAWSVLQGVSGNTIYF. CDR3 DNA: TGTGCCTGGAGTGTACTCCAGGGGGTATCTGGAAACACCATATATTTT. Full variable domain (missing parts from reference TRBV30 and TRBJ1-3): SQTIHQWPATLVQPVGSPLSLECTVEGTSNPNLYWYRQAAGRGLQLLFYSVGIGQISSEVPQNLSASRPQDRQFILSSKKLLLSDSGFYLCAWSVLQGVSGNTIYFGEGSWLTVV.

The chain carries TRBV5-8 and TRBJ2-1; D gene uncertain. The germline V gene encodes CDR1 SGHTS and CDR2 YDEGEE. The length of the CDR3 is 11 residues. With 1 base removed from V and 10 bases from J, the gap between germline ends came to 6 bases. Here the CDR3 reads CASSLWGEQFF. In DNA, the CDR3 is TGTGCCAGCAGCTTGTGGGGAGAGCAGTTCTTC.

This chain links TRBV15 with TRBJ1-6, with no clear D. The CDR3 runs 17 residues. The V gene's germline CDR1 is LNHNV and CDR2 YYDKDF (reference sequence). V was pared by 4 bases and J by 7 bases, with 20 bases between. CDR3 nucleotides: TGTGCCACCAGCACCCCACCACCAGTTATTGCAAATTCACCCCTCCACTTT. Translated, it gives CATSTPPPVIANSPLHF.

This clone showed up just once. The rearrangement uses TRBV30 and TRBJ2-5; tentative D call: TRBD1 (7 bases). The germline gives CDR1 GTSNPN, CDR2 SVGIG (reference sequence). This CDR3 contains 15 residues. Deletions cut 5 bases from V and 5 bases from J, with 21 bases between. This CDR3 is CAWGLLSTGRETQYF. In DNA, the CDR3 is TGTGCCTGGGGACTCCTTTCGACAGGGAGGGAGACCCAGTACTTC.

J is TRBJ2-4 and V is TRBV4-2; tentatively, D is TRBD2 (6 bases). V was clipped by 4 bases and J by 6 bases, with 22 bases between them. The CDR3 runs 17 residues. From germline, CDR1 is LGHNA and CDR2 YNFKEQ. This chain's CDR3 is CASSRTQTRRMANIQYF. CDR3 nucleotide sequence: TGTGCCAGCAGCCGGACACAGACTAGGAGGATGGCAAACATTCAGTACTTC.

This clone was found a few times. The chain recombines TRBV9 with TRBJ2-1; 7 bases map to TRBD1. Germline trimming cut 3 bases from V and 6 bases from J; bases unmatched to any gene: 3. The CDR3 extends over 13 amino acids. Germline values: CDR1 SGDLS, CDR2 YYNGEE. This CDR3 is CASSDRGGNEQFF. In DNA, the CDR3 is TGTGCCAGCAGCGACAGGGGCGGCAATGAGCAGTTCTTC.

This clone turned up a few times. The chain links TRBV5-4 to TRBJ1-1; TRBD1 might be the D (5 bases). The germline CDR1 and CDR2 sequences are SGHNT and YYREEE (reference sequence). There are 14 residues in the CDR3. The V end was cut by 3 bases, the J end by 6 bases, with 15 bases between. The chain's CDR3 is CASSCQGGRSEAFF. DNA of the CDR3: TGTGCCAGCAGCTGTCAGGGAGGTCGTTCTGAAGCTTTCTTT.

This CDR3 is CAWSAVRGPELLNEKLFF. CDR3 nucleotide sequence: TGTGCCTGGAGTGCCGTCCGGGGGCCTGAACTCCTTAATGAAAAACTGTTTTTT. The chain carries TRBV30 and TRBJ1-4, with D possibly TRBD1 on 6 matching bases. Germline V gives CDR1 GTSNPN, CDR2 SVGIG (reference sequence). V was cut by 1 base and J by 4 bases, with 22 bases left in between. The CDR3 consists of 18 residues.

This chain links TRBV4-1 with TRBJ1-2; D gene unclear. In germline, CDR1 is MGHRA, CDR2 YSYEKL. This CDR3 is built from 14 residues. Trimming shortened V by 0 bases and J by 7 bases, and 12 bases separated the two germline ends. For the CDR3, the DNA is TGCGCCAGCAGCCAAGAAGAGGTTTACGGTGGCTACACCTTC. This translates into CASSQEEVYGGYTF.

J is TRBJ2-7 and V is TRBV4-1, with 10 bases aligning to TRBD1. The trim removed 4 bases at V and 5 bases at J, leaving 5 bases unmatched. Germline loops: CDR1 MGHRA, CDR2 YSYEKL. CDR3 length: 14 residues. CDR3 protein: CASSPPGQGNEQYF. Written as DNA, the CDR3 is TGCGCCAGCAGCCCACCGGGACAGGGGAACGAGCAGTACTTC.

The chain recombines TRBV14 with TRBJ1-3; D is undetermined. The CDR3 contains 17 residues. CDR1 SGHDN and CDR2 FVKESK come from the germline V gene. Trimming removed 0 bases from V and 0 bases from J, with 12 bases in between. Here the CDR3 reads CASSQDALASSGNTIYF. The CDR3, as DNA: TGTGCCAGCAGCCAAGACGCACTGGCGAGCTCTGGAAACACCATATATTTT. The variable domain in full, with the rest retrieved from reference TRBV14 and TRBJ1-3, is EAGVTQFPSHSVIEKGQTVTLRCDPISGHDNLYWYRRVMGKEIKFLLHFVKESKQDESGMPNNRFLAERTGGTYSTLKVQPAELEDSGVYFCASSQDALASSGNTIYFGEGSWLTVV.

CDR3 sequence: CASSARPLSSGGSVPRYNEQFF. DNA of the CDR3: TGTGCCAGCAGCGCCCGCCCCTTGTCTAGCGGGGGTTCCGTTCCTAGATACAATGAGCAGTTCTTC. This chain uses TRBV9 with TRBJ2-1; 10 bases are a match to TRBD2. Germline V gene data show CDR1 as SGDLS and CDR2 as YYNGEE. This CDR3 comprises 22 residues. J gave up 4 bases and V 3 bases, and 25 bases lay outside the gene matches. Using reference TRBV9 and TRBJ2-1 for the parts outside the CDR3, the full variable domain is DSGVTQTPKHLITATGQRVTLRCSPRSGDLSVYWYQQSLDQGLQFLIQYYNGEERAKGNILERFSAQQFPDLHSELNLSSLELGDSALYFCASSARPLSSGGSVPRYNEQFFGPGTRLTVL.

The chain couples TRBV18 to TRBJ2-2; D ambiguous. The CDR3 consists of 12 residues. Per the germline V gene, CDR1 is KGHSH and CDR2 is LQKENI. With 6 bases removed from V and 6 bases from J, the gap between germline ends came to 8 bases. The CDR3 is CASSIGSGELFF. CDR3 in DNA: TGTGCCAGCTCGATTGGGTCCGGGGAGCTGTTTTTT.

The gene calls are TRBV27 and TRBJ1-3; the D is unclear. The CDR3 loop spans 16 amino acids. Germline values: CDR1 MNHEY, CDR2 SMNVEV (reference sequence). V lost 5 bases and J lost 6, with 20 bases in between. The CDR3 coding sequence is TGTGCCAGCAGTCCCCCCGTACCCGTTGAAGAAAACACCATATATTTT. Its protein product is CASSPPVPVEENTIYF.

The rearrangement uses TRBV4-2 and TRBJ2-7; 10 nucleotides align to TRBD1. This CDR3 region has 17 residues. CDR1 and CDR2 from the germline V gene are LGHNA and YNFKEQ. The V and J ends lost 0 bases and 5 bases, in that order; junction bases with no gene match: 10. The CDR3 region is CASSQEGRGTGDHEQYF. CDR3 coding DNA: TGTGCCAGCAGCCAAGAGGGCCGTGGGACAGGGGACCACGAGCAGTACTTC.

V and J are TRBV11-2 and TRBJ1-6; 10 bases are a match to TRBD1. The CDR3 loop spans 19 amino acids. Germline V lookup: CDR1 SGHAT, CDR2 FQNNGV. J gave up 0 bases and V 11 bases, and 16 bases lay outside the gene matches. CDR3 in amino acids: CAGTGTGEGESSYNSPLHF. In DNA form, the CDR3 reads TGTGCCGGGACCGGGACAGGGGAGGGGGAGAGCTCCTATAATTCACCCCTCCACTTT.

The chain is built from TRBV5-1 and TRBJ2-1, with 7 bases lining up with TRBD1. V lost 5 bases, J lost 9 bases, and 14 bases stayed unmatched. There are 15 residues in the CDR3. The V gene's germline CDR1 is SGHRS and CDR2 YFSETQ. The chain's CDR3 is CASRQNRGPQGEQFF. In DNA form, the CDR3 reads TGCGCCAGCAGGCAAAACAGGGGCCCACAGGGTGAGCAGTTCTTC.

The chain joins TRBV5-1 to TRBJ2-2, with 12 positions matching TRBD2. The CDR3 runs to 17 residues. V dropped 2 bases and J dropped 2; count of bases not matched to a gene: 4. Germline CDR1 is SGHRS and CDR2 is YFSETQ. CDR3 sequence reads: CASSLRTSGTNTGELFF. Here the CDR3 DNA reads TGCGCCAGCAGCTTACGGACTAGCGGGACTAACACCGGGGAGCTGTTTTTT.

In its sample, this clone was seen once. The genes are TRBV16 and TRBJ1-5; D unresolved. Germline lookup yields CDR1 KGHSY and CDR2 FQNENV. The CDR3 has 16 residues. With 0 bases removed from V and 7 bases from J, the gap between germline ends came to 16 bases. The CDR3 sequence is CASSQSPGGTGQPQHF. DNA for the CDR3: TGTGCCAGCAGCCAATCGCCGGGTGGTACGGGCCAGCCCCAGCATTTT.